These 26 T cell receptor beta chains were sequenced from one sample in a study of long-term antiretroviral therapy in people with HIV. A v3.0 immunoSEQ assay was performed at survey level. The repertoire was sequenced with immunoSEQ multiplex PCR; TCRdb's copy has only in-frame clones and lacks some. The profile shows fewer than 25,000 clones, roughly 80% of them singletons. Specimen: unsorted PBMCs, collected approximately 5.7 years after starting antiretroviral therapy. These receptor sequences come from a man aged 25 to 40 with HIV.

V usage is TRBV7-6 and J usage is TRBJ1-1; the D is unclear. The CDR3 spans 14 residues. The V end was cut by 3 bases, the J end by 6 bases, with 14 bases between. Germline V gene data show CDR1 as SGHVS and CDR2 as FNYEAQ. CDR3 in DNA: TGTGCCAGCAGCTTGGTTGGGAGGTTAGCTGAAGCTTTCTTT. Amino acid sequence: CASSLVGRLAEAFF. The full variable domain, in which reference TRBV7-6 and TRBJ1-1 provide the parts outside the CDR3, is GAGVSQSPRYKVTKRGQDVALRCDPISGHVSLYWYRQALGQGPEFLTYFNYEAQQDKSGLPNDRFSAERPEGSISTLTIQRTEQRDSAMYRCASSLVGRLAEAFFGQGTRLTVV.

The V call is TRBV5-4, the J call TRBJ1-2; 8 bases are a match to TRBD1. The CDR3 has 14 amino acids. V lost 4 bases to trimming and J lost 7 bases; unmatched junction nucleotides: 9. Per the germline V gene, CDR1 is SGHNT and CDR2 is YYREEE (reference sequence). CDR3 loop: CASSRTITGGGYTF. CDR3 nucleotide sequence: TGTGCCAGCAGCCGAACCATCACAGGGGGTGGCTACACCTTC.

The chain carries TRBV7-9 and TRBJ1-1; D is possibly TRBD1 (6 bases). The CDR3 is made up of 13 amino acids. V lost 5 bases and J lost 7, with 14 bases in between. CDR1 and CDR2 from the germline V gene are SEHNR and FQNEAQ (reference sequence). CDR3 DNA: TGTGCCAGCAGCAAAGGACAGACGCTTGAAGCTTTCTTT. Translation gives CASSKGQTLEAFF.

The V call is TRBV19, the J call TRBJ1-3; 11 bases match TRBD1. The CDR3 consists of 15 residues. V dropped 10 bases and J dropped 0; count of bases not matched to a gene: 5. The germline CDR1 and CDR2 sequences are LNHDA and SQIVND (reference sequence). Here the CDR3 reads CATDRGQYSGNTIYF. In DNA form, the CDR3 reads TGTGCCACGGACAGGGGGCAATACTCTGGAAACACCATATATTTT.

The genes are TRBV5-6 and TRBJ1-2, with D hard to call. This CDR3 spans 14 amino acids. Trimming left V 0 bases short and J 7 bases short, with 13 bases between. Germline V CDR1 and CDR2: SGHDT, YYEEEE. The CDR3 loop is CASSLVLDPFGYTF. The CDR3 DNA reads as TGTGCCAGCAGCTTGGTGCTTGACCCTTTTGGCTACACCTTC. The whole variable domain, remainder taken from reference TRBV5-6 and TRBJ1-2, is DAGVTQSPTHLIKTRGQQVTLRCSPKSGHDTVSWYQQALGQGPQFIFQYYEEEERQRGNFPDRFSGHQFPNYSSELNVNALLLGDSALYLCASSLVLDPFGYTFGSGTRLTVV.

CDR3: CASSQEGSTQYF. CDR3 nucleotide sequence: TGTGCCAGCAGCCAAGAGGGGAGTACGCAGTATTTT. This rearrangement joins TRBV4-2 to TRBJ2-3, with D possibly being TRBD2 (5 bases). The CDR3 runs to 12 residues. CDR1 is LGHNA, CDR2 YNFKEQ, per germline. Trimming stripped 0 bases from V and 8 bases from J, with 6 bases between.

This sequence joins TRBV11-1 and TRBJ2-3, with 12 bases matching TRBD2. The CDR3 loop spans 16 amino acids. CDR1 is SGHAT, CDR2 FQDESV, per germline (reference sequence). After removal of 5 bases from V and 4 bases from J, the junction contained 7 bases not matched to a gene. CDR3 residues: CASSLRLAGVSDTQYF. CDR3 coding DNA: TGTGCCAGCAGCCTTCGACTAGCGGGAGTTTCAGATACGCAGTATTTT.

This clone is a singleton in its sample. The genes are TRBV27 and TRBJ2-2; D possibly corresponds to TRBD1 (6 bases). This CDR3 contains 16 residues. The germline V and J ends were trimmed by 6 bases and 2 bases, with 16 bases remaining between them. The V gene's germline CDR1 is MNHEY and CDR2 SMNVEV (reference sequence). The CDR3 DNA reads TGTGCCAGCAGACCTCTCGACAGGCTTAACACCGGGGAGCTGTTTTTT. Its protein is CASRPLDRLNTGELFF.

This chain joins TRBV6-5 and TRBJ2-1; weak D call: TRBD2 (5 bases). The V gene's germline CDR1 is MNHEY and CDR2 SVGAGI. The V end lost 7 bases, the J end lost 2 bases, and 12 bases lay between the germline ends. This CDR3 is built from 14 residues. The CDR3 DNA follows: TGTGCCAGCACCGAGGGCGGTACCTACAATGAGCAGTTCTTC. Translation: CASTEGGTYNEQFF.

J is TRBJ1-4 and V is TRBV5-6; D unresolved. This CDR3 comprises 15 residues. The V gene's germline CDR1 is SGHDT and CDR2 YYEEEE. Trimming cost V 3 bases and J 5 bases, with 14 bases left between them. The CDR3 here is CASSSPRTWNEKLFF. The CDR3 region has the DNA TGTGCCAGCAGCTCGCCGAGGACCTGGAATGAAAAACTGTTTTTT. Together with reference TRBV5-6 and TRBJ1-4, the CDR3 gives the full variable domain: DAGVTQSPTHLIKTRGQQVTLRCSPKSGHDTVSWYQQALGQGPQFIFQYYEEEERQRGNFPDRFSGHQFPNYSSELNVNALLLGDSALYLCASSSPRTWNEKLFFGSGTQLSVL.

The chain is built from TRBV11-3 and TRBJ2-1; 12 nucleotides agree with TRBD2. The J segment lost 8 bases and the V segment lost 0 bases, leaving 5 bases of the junction unmatched. The germline V gene encodes CDR1 SGHNT and CDR2 YENEEA. The CDR3 spans 16 residues. In nucleotides, the CDR3 is TGTGCCAGCAGCTTAGATTCCGGACTAGCGGGATATGAGCAGTTCTTC. This encodes CASSLDSGLAGYEQFF.

The rearrangement uses TRBV28 and TRBJ2-5; D unresolved. Germline CDR1 is MDHEN and CDR2 is SYDVKM. Trimming removed 3 bases at V and 5 bases at J, with 10 bases between. The CDR3 is 13 residues long. The DNA for the CDR3 is TGTGCCAGCAGTTTTTTCCGAAGGGAGACCCAGTACTTC. It specifies CASSFFRRETQYF.

Only a few counts were recorded for this clone. The chain employs TRBV5-4 and TRBJ1-4; TRBD1 matches 7 bases. This CDR3 is built from 16 residues. Trimming cost V 0 bases and J 5 bases; bases outside gene matches: 7. CDR1 and CDR2 from the germline V gene are SGHNT and YYREEE (reference sequence). CDR3: CASSLATGKENEKLFF. The CDR3 DNA is TGTGCCAGCAGCTTGGCGACAGGGAAGGAGAATGAAAAACTGTTTTTT.

The chain employs TRBV4-1 and TRBJ1-3; D perhaps matches TRBD1 (6 bases). Germline-derived CDR1 and CDR2 are MGHRA and YSYEKL. The CDR3 has 17 residues. Deletions cut 3 bases from V and 1 base from J, with 16 bases between. The CDR3 loop reads CASSHLQGWYSGNTIYF. CDR3 coding DNA: TGCGCCAGCAGCCATCTACAGGGTTGGTATTCTGGAAACACCATATATTTT.

The J gene is TRBJ2-7, the V gene TRBV5-5, with 7 bases aligning to TRBD2. The CDR3 runs 14 residues. V lost 0 bases, J lost 7 bases, and 7 bases stayed unmatched. The germline V gene encodes CDR1 SGHKS and CDR2 YYEKEE (reference sequence). CDR3 protein: CASSLGEGLSEQYF. CDR3 in DNA: TGTGCCAGCAGCTTGGGGGAGGGTTTGAGTGAGCAGTACTTC.

In its sample, this clone was seen once. The chain uses TRBV15 and TRBJ2-5; 10 bases are a match to TRBD2. The junction had 2 bases not matched to a gene; V was cut back by 3 bases and J by 1 base. CDR1 LNHNV and CDR2 YYDKDF come from the germline V gene (reference sequence). CDR3 length: 15 residues. The CDR3 bases are TGTGCCACCAGCAGTAGCGGGAGGTTCCAAGAGACCCAGTACTTC. Protein: CATSSSGRFQETQYF.

This clone was observed once. This chain connects TRBV18 to TRBJ1-1; D is undetermined. Trimming cost V 4 bases and J 0 bases, with 15 bases left between them. Germline assignment: CDR1 KGHSH and CDR2 LQKENI. This CDR3 has 16 amino acids. In DNA, the CDR3 is TGTGCCAGCTCACGGCAGCCCCCAGCCCTGAACACTGAAGCTTTCTTT. This sequence encodes CASSRQPPALNTEAFF. The complete variable domain, with remaining parts taken from reference TRBV18 and TRBJ1-1, reads NAGVMQNPRHLVRRRGQEARLRCSPMKGHSHVYWYRQLPEEGLKFMVYLQKENIIDESGMPKERFSAEFPKEGPSILRIQQVVRGDSAAYFCASSRQPPALNTEAFFGQGTRLTVV.

The chain employs TRBV4-1 and TRBJ1-1; D not resolved. V was cut by 3 bases and J by 1 base, with 12 bases left in between. Germline assignment: CDR1 MGHRA and CDR2 YSYEKL. This CDR3 region has 15 residues. CDR3 in DNA: TGCGCCAGCAGCCAGGGAGAATGGGAGAACACTGAAGCTTTCTTT. This encodes CASSQGEWENTEAFF.

This clone showed up just a few times. This chain joins TRBV4-2 and TRBJ2-1; 9 nucleotides match TRBD2. The V gene's germline CDR1 is LGHNA and CDR2 YNFKEQ. The junction had 13 bases not matched to a gene; V was cut back by 2 bases and J by 5 bases. The CDR3 totals 18 residues. In nucleotides, the CDR3 is TGTGCCAGCAGCCAACAAGGGTGGCTAGCGGGACCAGACAATGAGCAGTTCTTC. Amino acids: CASSQQGWLAGPDNEQFF.

The genes are TRBV28 and TRBJ1-1; 8 nucleotides agree with TRBD1. The trim removed 6 bases at V and 0 bases at J, leaving 3 bases unmatched. CDR3 size: 14 residues. CDR1 is MDHEN and CDR2 is SYDVKM in the germline V gene. The CDR3 is CASRRQGLNTEAFF. CDR3 nucleotides: TGTGCCAGCAGGAGACAGGGGCTGAACACTGAAGCTTTCTTT.

This clone was found once. This chain uses TRBV14 with TRBJ1-1, with unresolved D. This CDR3 is built from 13 residues. Germline values: CDR1 SGHDN, CDR2 FVKESK. Trimming removed 1 base at V and 4 bases at J, with 7 bases between. The CDR3 loop reads CASSQGVGTEAFF. CDR3 coding DNA: TGTGCCAGCAGCCAAGGGGTAGGCACTGAAGCTTTCTTT.

The V call is TRBV4-3, the J call TRBJ2-1, with 10 positions matching TRBD2. Unmatched junction bases numbered 7, after V lost 4 bases and J lost 4 bases. The CDR3 has 16 residues. Germline lookup yields CDR1 LGHNA and CDR2 YSLEER. CDR3 DNA: TGCGCCAGCAGCCTCTTACTAGCGGGGTCTTACAATGAGCAGTTCTTC. Translating gives CASSLLLAGSYNEQFF.

The chain combines TRBV11-2 with TRBJ2-7; 8 nucleotides match TRBD1. Germline CDR1 SGHAT, CDR2 FQNNGV. The ends lost 2 bases at V and 4 bases at J; junction bases unmatched: 13. The CDR3 contains 17 residues. DNA of the CDR3: TGTGCCAGCAGCTTAACCGACAGGGGCAGGGGGCTATACGAGCAGTACTTC. As protein: CASSLTDRGRGLYEQYF. Together with reference TRBV11-2 and TRBJ2-7, the CDR3 gives the full variable domain: EAGVAQSPRYKIIEKRQSVAFWCNPISGHATLYWYQQILGQGPKLLIQFQNNGVVDDSQLPKDRFSAERLKGVDSTLKIQPAKLEDSAVYLCASSLTDRGRGLYEQYFGPGTRLTVT.

This clone was found a few times. The V and J genes are TRBV6-5 and TRBJ1-1; no clear D. The CDR3 runs 14 residues. The germline V and J ends were trimmed by 6 bases and 2 bases, with 13 bases remaining between them. Per the germline V gene, CDR1 is MNHEY and CDR2 is SVGAGI. CDR3 residues: CASSLTDDNTEAFF. CDR3 in DNA: TGTGCCAGCAGCTTGACGGATGACAACACTGAAGCTTTCTTT.

The chain joins TRBV7-6 to TRBJ2-1; D remains unclear. Trimming cost V 5 bases and J 6 bases, with 23 bases left between them. The CDR3 is 17 residues long. Per the germline V gene, CDR1 is SGHVS and CDR2 is FNYEAQ. CDR3 region: CASSVRPTEKPGNEQFF. The CDR3 region has the DNA TGTGCCAGCAGCGTCCGACCTACAGAAAAACCCGGCAATGAGCAGTTCTTC.

In DNA form, the CDR3 reads TGTGCCAGCAGCCAGCCAGGGGGTGCGGGTCAGCCCCAGCATTTT. Its translation is CASSQPGGAGQPQHF. V is TRBV4-2 and J is TRBJ1-5; 7 bases match TRBD1. Looked up from germline, CDR1 is LGHNA and CDR2 is YNFKEQ. Losses at the gene ends were 3 bases for V and 6 bases for J; bases not matched to a gene: 8. The CDR3 contains 15 residues.